This TCR beta chain is drawn from a study of control samples from healthy donors and cancer patients. Sequencing was performed with immunoSEQ multiplex PCR; in TCRdb, only in-frame clones are kept and a portion is missing. The sample comprises about 130,000 clones, around 92% of which are singletons, and around 2.1% rests with the top ten. The germline V gene has CDR1 MRHNA and CDR2 SNTAGT. V was trimmed by 2 bases and J by 7 bases, leaving 14 bases between them. This CDR3 region has 14 residues. The V and J genes are TRBV6-4 and TRBJ1-2; weak D call: TRBD1 (6 bases). The sequencing input was blood. The sequence was collected from a woman aged 45 to 65 in good health. DNA for the CDR3: TGTGCCAGCAGTGACGCGGCGGAAGGGGGTGGCTACACCTTC. Translation gives CASSDAAEGGGYTF.